This T cell receptor beta chain was found in a study of blood T cell repertoires in COVID-19. Looking at the study overall: Nucleic acid was either cDNA or gDNA, and it came from T cells, B-cell-depleted T cells, or PBMCs.

CDR3 length equals 11 residues. Trimming cost V 11 bases and J 4 bases, with 11 bases left between them. CDR1 MNHEY and CDR2 SMNVEV come from the germline V gene (reference sequence). The method was immunoSEQ multiplex PCR; TCRdb's version includes in-frame clones alone and lacks a portion of them. The table records 400,000 to 550,000 clones, 70% to 90% of them present only once. The TCR comes from a woman aged 18 to 35 with acute COVID-19. This chain joins TRBV27 and TRBJ1-1, with D hard to call. Source material: PBMCs or T cells enriched from blood (not recorded which). CDR3 amino acids: CAVEVGTEAFF. Written as DNA, the CDR3 is TGTGCCGTGGAGGTGGGCACTGAAGCTTTCTTT.